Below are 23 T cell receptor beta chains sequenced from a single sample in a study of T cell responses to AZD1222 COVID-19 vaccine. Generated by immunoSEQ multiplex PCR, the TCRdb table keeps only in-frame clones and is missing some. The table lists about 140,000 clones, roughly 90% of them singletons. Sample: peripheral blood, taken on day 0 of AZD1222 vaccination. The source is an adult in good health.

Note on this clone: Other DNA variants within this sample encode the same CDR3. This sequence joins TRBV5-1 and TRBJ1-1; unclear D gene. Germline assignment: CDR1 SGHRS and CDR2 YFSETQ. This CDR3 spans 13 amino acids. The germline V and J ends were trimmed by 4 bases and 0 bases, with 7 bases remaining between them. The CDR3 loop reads CASSPDLNTEAFF. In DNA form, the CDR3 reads TGCGCCAGCAGCCCGGACCTGAACACTGAAGCTTTCTTT.

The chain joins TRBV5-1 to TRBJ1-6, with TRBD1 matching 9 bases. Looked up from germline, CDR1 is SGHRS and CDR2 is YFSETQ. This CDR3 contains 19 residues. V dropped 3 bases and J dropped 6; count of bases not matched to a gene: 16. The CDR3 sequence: CASSSAGGQGMGTNSPLHF. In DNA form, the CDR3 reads TGCGCCAGCAGCTCCGCCGGAGGACAGGGGATGGGGACTAATTCACCCCTCCACTTT.

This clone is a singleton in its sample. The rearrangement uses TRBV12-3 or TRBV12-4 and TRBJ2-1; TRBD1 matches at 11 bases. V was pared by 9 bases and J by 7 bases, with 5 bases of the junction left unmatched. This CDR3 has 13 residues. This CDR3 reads CASPGTGGNEQFF. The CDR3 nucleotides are TGTGCCAGTCCCGGGACAGGGGGGAATGAGCAGTTCTTC.

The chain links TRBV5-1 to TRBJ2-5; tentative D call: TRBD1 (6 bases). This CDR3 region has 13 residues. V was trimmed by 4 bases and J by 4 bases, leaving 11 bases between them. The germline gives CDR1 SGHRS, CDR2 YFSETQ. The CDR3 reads CASSGVQGETQYF. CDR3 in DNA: TGCGCCAGCAGCGGTGTACAGGGAGAGACCCAGTACTTC. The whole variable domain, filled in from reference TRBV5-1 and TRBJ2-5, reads KAGVTQTPRYLIKTRGQQVTLSCSPISGHRSVSWYQQTPGQGLQFLFEYFSETQRNKGNFPGRFSGRQFSNSRSEMNVSTLELGDSALYLCASSGVQGETQYFGPGTRLLVL.

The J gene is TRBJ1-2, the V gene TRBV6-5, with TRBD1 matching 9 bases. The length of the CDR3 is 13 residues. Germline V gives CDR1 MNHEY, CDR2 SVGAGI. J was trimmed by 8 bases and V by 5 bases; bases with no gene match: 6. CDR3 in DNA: TGTGCCAGCAGTATACAGGGGGCGCGAGGCTACACCTTC. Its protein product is CASSIQGARGYTF.

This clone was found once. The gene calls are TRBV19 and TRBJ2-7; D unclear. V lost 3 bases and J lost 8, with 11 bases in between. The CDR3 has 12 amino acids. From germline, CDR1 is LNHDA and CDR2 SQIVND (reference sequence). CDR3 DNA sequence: TGTGCCAGTAGTATTGACCGTGGCCAGCAGTACTTC. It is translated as CASSIDRGQQYF.

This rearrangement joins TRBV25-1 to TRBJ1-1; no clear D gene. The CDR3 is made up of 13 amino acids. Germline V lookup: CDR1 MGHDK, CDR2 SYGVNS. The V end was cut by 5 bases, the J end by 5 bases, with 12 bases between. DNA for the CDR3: TGTGCCAGCAGTTACCAGATTTGGACTGAAGCTTTCTTT. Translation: CASSYQIWTEAFF.

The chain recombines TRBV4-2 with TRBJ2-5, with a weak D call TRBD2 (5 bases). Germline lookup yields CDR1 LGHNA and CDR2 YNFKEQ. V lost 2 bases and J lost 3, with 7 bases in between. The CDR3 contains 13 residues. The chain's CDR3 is CASSQNGKETQYF. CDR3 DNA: TGTGCCAGCAGCCAAAACGGGAAAGAGACCCAGTACTTC.

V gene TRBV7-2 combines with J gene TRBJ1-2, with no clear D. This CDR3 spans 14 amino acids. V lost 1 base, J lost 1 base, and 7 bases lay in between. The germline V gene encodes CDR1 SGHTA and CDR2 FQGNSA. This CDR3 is CASSLGERNYGYTF. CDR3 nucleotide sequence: TGTGCCAGCAGCTTAGGGGAACGTAACTATGGCTACACCTTC.

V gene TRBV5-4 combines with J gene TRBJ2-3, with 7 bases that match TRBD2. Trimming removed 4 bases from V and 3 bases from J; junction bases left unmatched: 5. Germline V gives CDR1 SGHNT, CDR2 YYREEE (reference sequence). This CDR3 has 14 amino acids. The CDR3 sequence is CASSRGTTTDTQYF. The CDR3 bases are TGTGCCAGCAGCCGCGGGACTACTACAGATACGCAGTATTTT.

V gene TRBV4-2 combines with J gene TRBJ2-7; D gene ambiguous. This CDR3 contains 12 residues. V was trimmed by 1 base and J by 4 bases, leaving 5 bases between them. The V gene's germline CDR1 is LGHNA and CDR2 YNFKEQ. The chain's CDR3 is CASSQVNYEQYF. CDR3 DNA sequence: TGTGCCAGCAGCCAAGTTAATTACGAGCAGTACTTC.

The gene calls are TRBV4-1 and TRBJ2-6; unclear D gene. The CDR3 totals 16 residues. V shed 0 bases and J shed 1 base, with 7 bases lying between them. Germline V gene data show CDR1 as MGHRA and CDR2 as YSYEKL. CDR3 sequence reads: CASSQDYTSGANVLTF. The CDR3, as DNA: TGCGCCAGCAGCCAAGATTATACGTCTGGGGCCAACGTCCTGACTTTC.

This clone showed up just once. For the CDR3, the DNA is TGTGCCAGCAGCTTAACCGTCGGGGCGTCGAACACCGGGGAGCTGTTTTTT. Its protein product is CASSLTVGASNTGELFF. The chain recombines TRBV11-3 with TRBJ2-2; D is tentatively TRBD1 or TRBD2 (5 bases each). V lost 2 bases to trimming and J lost 0 bases, with 13 bases between them. This CDR3 is 17 amino acids long. Germline V gene lookup returns CDR1 SGHNT and CDR2 YENEEA. The variable domain in full, with the rest retrieved from reference TRBV11-3 and TRBJ2-2, is EAGVVQSPRYKIIEKKQPVAFWCNPISGHNTLYWYLQNLGQGPELLIRYENEEAVDDSQLPKDRFSAERLKGVDSTLKIQPAELGDSAVYLCASSLTVGASNTGELFFGEGSRLTVL.

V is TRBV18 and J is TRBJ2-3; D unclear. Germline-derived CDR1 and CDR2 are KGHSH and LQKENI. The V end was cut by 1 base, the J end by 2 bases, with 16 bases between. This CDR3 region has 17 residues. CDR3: CASSPLSPDGLTDTQYF. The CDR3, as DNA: TGTGCCAGCTCACCACTTTCCCCGGACGGGCTCACAGATACGCAGTATTTT. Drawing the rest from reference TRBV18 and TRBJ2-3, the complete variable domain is NAGVMQNPRHLVRRRGQEARLRCSPMKGHSHVYWYRQLPEEGLKFMVYLQKENIIDESGMPKERFSAEFPKEGPSILRIQQVVRGDSAAYFCASSPLSPDGLTDTQYFGPGTRLTVL.

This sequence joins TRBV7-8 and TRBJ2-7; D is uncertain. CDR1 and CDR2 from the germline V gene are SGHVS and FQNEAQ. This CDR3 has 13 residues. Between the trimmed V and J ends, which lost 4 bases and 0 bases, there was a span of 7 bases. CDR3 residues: CASSSYSSYEQYF. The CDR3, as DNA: TGTGCCAGCAGCTCTTACAGCTCCTACGAGCAGTACTTC.

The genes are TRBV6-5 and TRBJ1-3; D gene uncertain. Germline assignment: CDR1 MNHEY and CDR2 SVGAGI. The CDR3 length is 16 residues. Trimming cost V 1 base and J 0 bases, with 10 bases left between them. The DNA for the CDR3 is TGTGCCAGCAGTTACTATAAATTAGACTCTGGAAACACCATATATTTT. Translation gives CASSYYKLDSGNTIYF.

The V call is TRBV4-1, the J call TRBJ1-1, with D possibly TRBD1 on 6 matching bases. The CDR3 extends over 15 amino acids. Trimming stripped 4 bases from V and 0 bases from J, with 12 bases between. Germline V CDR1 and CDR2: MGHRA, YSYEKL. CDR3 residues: CASSPEQGLNTEAFF. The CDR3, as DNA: TGCGCCAGCAGCCCTGAGCAGGGGCTGAACACTGAAGCTTTCTTT.

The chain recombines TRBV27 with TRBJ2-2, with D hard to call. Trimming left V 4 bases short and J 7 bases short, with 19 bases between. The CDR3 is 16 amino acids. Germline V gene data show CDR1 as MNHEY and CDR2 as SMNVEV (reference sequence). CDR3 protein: CASSSFSSSKGGELFF. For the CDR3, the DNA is TGTGCCAGCAGTTCGTTTTCTAGTTCAAAGGGCGGGGAGCTGTTTTTT.

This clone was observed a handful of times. The DNA of the CDR3 is TGTGCCAGCAGCTTACCACGGACTAAGACAGCCTCCGATGGCTACACCTTC. Translating it yields CASSLPRTKTASDGYTF. The chain carries TRBV7-9 and TRBJ1-2; D possibly corresponds to TRBD1 (5 bases). The V and J ends lost 2 bases and 6 bases respectively, with 22 bases between them. Germline CDR1 SEHNR, CDR2 FQNEAQ (reference sequence). The CDR3 totals 17 residues.

This chain's CDR3 is CASSQVGSSGFYEQYF. CDR3 in DNA: TGCGCCAGCAGCCAAGTGGGTTCTAGTGGTTTCTACGAGCAGTACTTC. This chain links TRBV4-1 with TRBJ2-7; D uncertain. Germline V gives CDR1 MGHRA, CDR2 YSYEKL. Trimming removed 1 base from V and 3 bases from J, with 16 bases in between. CDR3 length equals 16 residues.

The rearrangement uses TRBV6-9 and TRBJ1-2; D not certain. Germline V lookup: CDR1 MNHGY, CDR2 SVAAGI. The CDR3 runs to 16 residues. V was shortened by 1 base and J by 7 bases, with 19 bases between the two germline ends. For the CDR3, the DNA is TGTGCCAGCAGTTATTTTCGATCGCATTCCGGATTTGGCTACACCTTC. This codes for CASSYFRSHSGFGYTF.

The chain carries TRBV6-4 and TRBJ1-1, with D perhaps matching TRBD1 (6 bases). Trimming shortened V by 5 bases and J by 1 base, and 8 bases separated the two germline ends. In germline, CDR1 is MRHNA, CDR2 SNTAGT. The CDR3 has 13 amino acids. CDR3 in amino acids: CASSLQGNTEAFF. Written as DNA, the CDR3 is TGTGCCAGCAGTTTACAGGGGAACACTGAAGCTTTCTTT.

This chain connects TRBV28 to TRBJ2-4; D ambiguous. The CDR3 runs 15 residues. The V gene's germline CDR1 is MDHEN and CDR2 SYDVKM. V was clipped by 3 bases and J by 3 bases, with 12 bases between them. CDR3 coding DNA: TGTGCCAGCAGTTTCCCCTCCGGCTACAAAAACATTCAGTACTTC. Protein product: CASSFPSGYKNIQYF.